This TCR beta chain is from a study of T cell responses to AZD1222 COVID-19 vaccine. Study-wide context: Pooled samples include second doses given at about 4 or 12 weeks. General study points: After two AZD1222 doses, spike-specific TCR breadth and depth rose versus day 0. Reports indicate that nearly half of spike-specific TCRs are directed at unmutated variant regions.

Produced via immunoSEQ multiplex PCR; TCRdb's table is partial and in-frame only. The data hold 120,000 to 150,000 clones, with approximately 90% observed a single time. For this clone: Its target is not known.

After removal of 3 bases from V and 1 base from J, the junction contained 5 bases not matched to a gene. The CDR3 runs 14 residues. Germline V CDR1 and CDR2: GTSNPN, SVGIG (reference sequence). The sample was peripheral blood, taken on day 0 of AZD1222 vaccination. The TCR sequence derives from an adult in good health. V and J are TRBV30 and TRBJ1-1; 7 nucleotides align to TRBD1. The CDR3 region is CAWSPDRPNTEAFF. Here the CDR3 DNA reads TGTGCCTGGAGCCCGGACAGGCCGAACACTGAAGCTTTCTTT.